Following are 10 T cell receptor beta chains from one sample sequenced in a study of blood T cell repertoires in COVID-19. Assay used: immunoSEQ multiplex PCR; TCRdb lists only in-frame clones, some missing. The sample carries about 200,000 clones, around 92% recorded once. The source material was PBMCs or T cells enriched from blood (not recorded which). The source of these receptors is a woman younger than 45 with acute COVID-19.

The chain uses TRBV4-3 and TRBJ2-7; D is undetermined. The CDR3 loop spans 13 amino acids. V was shortened by 0 bases and J by 4 bases, with 7 bases between the two germline ends. Germline values: CDR1 LGHNA, CDR2 YSLEER. The CDR3 is CASSQEYGYEQYF. The CDR3 nucleotides are TGCGCCAGCAGCCAAGAATACGGGTACGAGCAGTACTTC.

The chain recombines TRBV6-5 with TRBJ2-3; TRBD1 agrees at 8 bases. This CDR3 spans 15 amino acids. CDR1 and CDR2 from the germline V gene are MNHEY and SVGAGI. J gave up 4 bases and V 6 bases, and 9 bases lay outside the gene matches. The CDR3 loop is CASRPPTGASDTQYF. Written as DNA, the CDR3 is TGTGCCAGCAGACCCCCGACAGGGGCATCAGATACGCAGTATTTT.

The J gene is TRBJ2-2, the V gene TRBV10-1; 7 bases are shared with TRBD1. V was pared by 8 bases and J by 1 base, with 7 bases of the junction left unmatched. From germline, CDR1 is WNHNN and CDR2 SYGVQD (reference sequence). This CDR3 region has 15 residues. For the CDR3, the DNA is TGCGCCAGCGGGGCGACAGGGAAGAACACCGGGGAGCTGTTTTTT. Translated: CASGATGKNTGELFF.

This sequence joins TRBV7-9 and TRBJ1-2; 9 nucleotides match TRBD1. Germline V gene lookup returns CDR1 SEHNR and CDR2 FQNEAQ (reference sequence). This CDR3 spans 16 amino acids. V was pared by 5 bases and J by 3 bases, with 10 bases of the junction left unmatched. CDR3 residues: CASSDNEGQGHYGYTF. The CDR3, as DNA: TGTGCCAGCAGCGATAATGAGGGACAGGGACACTATGGCTACACCTTC. The entire variable domain, with the rest obtained from reference TRBV7-9 and TRBJ1-2, is as follows: DTGVSQNPRHKITKRGQNVTFRCDPISEHNRLYWYRQTLGQGPEFLTYFQNEAQLEKSRLLSDRFSAERPKGSFSTLEIQRTEQGDSAMYLCASSDNEGQGHYGYTFGSGTRLTVV.

The chain employs TRBV7-8 and TRBJ2-5; 8 bases are a match to TRBD2. J gave up 7 bases and V 6 bases, and 10 bases lay outside the gene matches. The CDR3 is made up of 14 amino acids. Germline lookup yields CDR1 SGHVS and CDR2 FQNEAQ. The CDR3 DNA is TGTGCCAGCAGGGGGCGGGGGGAGAGAGGGACCCAGTACTTC. Translated, it gives CASRGRGERGTQYF.

The chain links TRBV30 to TRBJ1-1, with D possibly TRBD1 on 6 matching bases. Germline CDR1 is GTSNPN and CDR2 is SVGIG (reference sequence). Trimming cost V 0 bases and J 1 base, with 21 bases left between them. This CDR3 is 18 amino acids long. CDR3 sequence (DNA): TGTGCCTGGAGTGTAAACCGTTCCGGGGGGCCCCGGAACACTGAAGCTTTCTTT. It specifies CAWSVNRSGGPRNTEAFF. The full variable domain, with the rest looked up from reference TRBV30 and TRBJ1-1, is SQTIHQWPATLVQPVGSPLSLECTVEGTSNPNLYWYRQAAGRGLQLLFYSVGIGQISSEVPQNLSASRPQDRQFILSSKKLLLSDSGFYLCAWSVNRSGGPRNTEAFFGQGTRLTVV.

The rearrangement uses TRBV3-1 (or the pseudogene TRBV3-2) and TRBJ1-6; D unresolved. Per the germline V gene, CDR1 is LGHDT and CDR2 is YNNKEL (reference sequence). The ends were cut back, 3 bases at V and 0 bases at J, with 6 bases in the middle. The CDR3 is made up of 15 amino acids. The CDR3 bases are TGTGCCAGCAGCCAGATAGTCTCCTATAATTCACCCCTCCACTTT. Its protein product is CASSQIVSYNSPLHF.

The chain carries TRBV28 and TRBJ1-5; 9 bases agree with TRBD1. After removal of 7 bases from V and 4 bases from J, the junction contained 11 bases not matched to a gene. Germline CDR1 MDHEN, CDR2 SYDVKM. The CDR3 runs to 16 residues. This CDR3 is CASMAPGQGKNQPQHF. CDR3 DNA: TGTGCCAGCATGGCCCCCGGACAGGGGAAAAATCAGCCCCAGCATTTT.

The chain is built from TRBV12-3 or TRBV12-4 and TRBJ1-2; TRBD1 agrees at 8 bases. Trimming cost V 5 bases and J 6 bases; bases outside gene matches: 5. The CDR3 contains 13 residues. The CDR3, as DNA: TGTGCCAGCAGTGCGGGACAGGAGAATGGCTACACCTTC. This codes for CASSAGQENGYTF.

CDR3 in amino acids: CASSLYLRGDQETQYF. CDR3 nucleotides: TGTGCCAGCTCACTGTATTTGCGGGGGGATCAAGAGACCCAGTACTTC. The chain links TRBV18 to TRBJ2-5, with 8 bases matching TRBD2. J was trimmed by 2 bases and V by 4 bases; bases with no gene match: 9. Germline values: CDR1 KGHSH, CDR2 LQKENI. The CDR3 consists of 16 residues. The variable domain in full, completed from reference TRBV18 and TRBJ2-5, reads NAGVMQNPRHLVRRRGQEARLRCSPMKGHSHVYWYRQLPEEGLKFMVYLQKENIIDESGMPKERFSAEFPKEGPSILRIQQVVRGDSAAYFCASSLYLRGDQETQYFGPGTRLLVL.